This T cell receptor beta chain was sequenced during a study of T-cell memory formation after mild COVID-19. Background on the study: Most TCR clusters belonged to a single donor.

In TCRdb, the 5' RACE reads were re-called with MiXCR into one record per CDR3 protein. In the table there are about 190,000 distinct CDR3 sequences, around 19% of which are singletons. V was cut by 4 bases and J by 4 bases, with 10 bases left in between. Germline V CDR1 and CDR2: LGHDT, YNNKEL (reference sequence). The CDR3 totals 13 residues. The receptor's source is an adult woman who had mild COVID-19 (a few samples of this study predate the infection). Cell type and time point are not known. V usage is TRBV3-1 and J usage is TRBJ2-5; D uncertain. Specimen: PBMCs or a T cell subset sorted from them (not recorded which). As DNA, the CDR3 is TGTGCCAGCAGCCCTTGGACCTTAGAGACCCAGTACTTC. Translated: CASSPWTLETQYF.